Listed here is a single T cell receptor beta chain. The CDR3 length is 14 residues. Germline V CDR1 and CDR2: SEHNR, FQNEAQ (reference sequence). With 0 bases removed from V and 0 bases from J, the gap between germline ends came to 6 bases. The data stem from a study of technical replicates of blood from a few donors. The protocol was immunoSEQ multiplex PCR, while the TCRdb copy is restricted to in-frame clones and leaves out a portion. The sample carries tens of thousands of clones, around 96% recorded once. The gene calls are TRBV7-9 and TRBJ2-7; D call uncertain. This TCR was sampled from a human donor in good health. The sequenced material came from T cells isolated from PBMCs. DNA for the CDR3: TGTGCCAGCAGCTTAGCAGGCGGCTCCTACGAGCAGTACTTC. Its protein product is CASSLAGGSYEQYF.